This T cell receptor (beta chain) was identified during a study of cytomegalovirus exposure and HLA in healthy donors. The PCR employed 60 Vbeta primers together with 13 Jbeta primers. TCRdb's copy holds only in-frame clones and misses some; the assay was immunoSEQ multiplex PCR. The repertoire includes more than 70,000 clones, around four fifths of them detected once, and approximately 2% sits in the top ten. Study results and caveats: 16,951 TCR beta sequences were associated with HLA alleles at 0.05 false discovery rate in a later analysis. Per a prior analysis, the majority of TCR beta V segments were productive roughly 90% or roughly 30% of the time. Associated with cytomegalovirus, according to the listing, were some 150 TCR beta chains.

With regard to this clone: Its cognate antigen is unknown.

Germline CDR1 reads SGHRS; CDR2 reads YFSETQ. V gave up 1 base and J gave up 4 bases; unmatched junction bases: 4. This CDR3 contains 14 residues. The clonotype comes from a boy aged 10-17 years in good health and CMV-seronegative. The chain recombines TRBV5-1 with TRBJ1-1, with 7 bases fitting TRBD1. Sequencing was performed on PBMCs. For the CDR3, the DNA is TGCGCCAGCAGCTTGTCCACAGGGGTCACTGAAGCTTTCTTT. This encodes CASSLSTGVTEAFF.